This TCR beta chain was identified during a study of shared clonotypes between healthy human individuals. This CDR3 is built from 14 residues. Germline lookup yields CDR1 SNHLY and CDR2 FYNNEI. Trimming cost V 7 bases and J 7 bases; bases outside gene matches: 8. Unsorted PBMC DNA underwent sequencing on ten immunoSEQ deep assay plates. Sequenced by immunoSEQ multiplex PCR; TCRdb stores in-frame clones only, minus some. The sample contains about 480,000 clones, 60% to 80% of which appear only once. Overall study findings and caveats: Researchers sampled blood only, noting tissue repertoires likely differ.

This clone came up many times. Its specificity is not known. The chain is built from TRBV2 and TRBJ1-5; TRBD1 matches 9 bases. Sequencing was performed on PBMCs. The sequence was obtained from a middle-aged woman in good health. Some clones in this sample may be carry-over from other donors' samples. The CDR3 protein is CASMSTGGRQPQHF. The CDR3 nucleotides are TGTGCCAGCATGTCTACAGGGGGCCGACAGCCCCAGCATTTT.